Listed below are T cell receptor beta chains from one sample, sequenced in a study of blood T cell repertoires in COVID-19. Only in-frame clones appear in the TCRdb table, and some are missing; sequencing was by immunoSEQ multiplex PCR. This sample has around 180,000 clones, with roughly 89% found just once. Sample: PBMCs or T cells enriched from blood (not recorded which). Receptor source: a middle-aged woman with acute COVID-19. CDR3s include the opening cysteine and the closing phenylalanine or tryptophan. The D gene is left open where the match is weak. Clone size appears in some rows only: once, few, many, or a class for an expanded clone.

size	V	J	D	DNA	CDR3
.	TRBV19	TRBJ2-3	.	TGTGCCAGTAGTAACCGGGACTCCCACACAGATACGCAGTATTTT	CASSNRDSHTDTQYF
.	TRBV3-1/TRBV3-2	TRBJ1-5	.	TGTGCCAGCAGCCATGGCAGGGTGGTGGGTGGCAATCAGCCCCAGCATTTT	CASSHGRVVGGNQPQHF
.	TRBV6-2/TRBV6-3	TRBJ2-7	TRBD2	TGTGCCAGCAGTCCCCTCCGGACTAGCGGGGCCTCCTACGAGCAGTACTTC	CASSPLRTSGASYEQYF
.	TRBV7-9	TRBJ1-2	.	TGTGCCAGCAGCTTGGCAGGGGATGGTTGGCATGGCTACACCTTC	CASSLAGDGWHGYTF
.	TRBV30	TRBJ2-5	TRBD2	TGTGCCTGGAGTGTAGGCGGGGGGGCTGAGACCCAGTACTTC	CAWSVGGGAETQYF
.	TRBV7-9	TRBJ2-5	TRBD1	TGTGCCAGCACCCGAAGGGGCTCAGGGGGCGAGACCCAGTACTTC	CASTRRGSGGETQYF
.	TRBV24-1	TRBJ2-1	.	TGTGCCACCAGTGATTCCGGGACCTACAATGAGCAGTTCTTC	CATSDSGTYNEQFF
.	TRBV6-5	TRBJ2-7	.	TGTGCCAGCAGTCCCGGACTGTCCCCTTTCCACGAGCAGTACTTC	CASSPGLSPFHEQYF
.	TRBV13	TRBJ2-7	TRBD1	TGTGCCAGCAGCTGGACAGGGGCCACCTACGAGCAGTACTTC	CASSWTGATYEQYF
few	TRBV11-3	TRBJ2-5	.	TGTGCCAGCAGCCGAATCAGACAGCACCAAGAGACCCAGTACTTC	CASSRIRQHQETQYF
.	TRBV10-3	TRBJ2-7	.	TGTGCCATCAGGGTAGCGATTCTCGACGAGCAGTACTTC	CAIRVAILDEQYF
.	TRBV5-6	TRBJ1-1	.	TGTGCCAGCAGCTTGGGCAGGGCAGCCACTGAAGCTTTCTTT	CASSLGRAATEAFF
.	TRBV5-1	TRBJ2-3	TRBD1	TGCGCCAGCAGCCACCGGGACAGGGGCACAGATACGCAGTATTTT	CASSHRDRGTDTQYF
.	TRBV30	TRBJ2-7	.	TGTGCCTGGAGTAGCAGCTTTTTGAGGGAGCAGTACTTC	CAWSSSFLREQYF
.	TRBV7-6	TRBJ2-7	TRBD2	TGTGCCAGCAGCCGACTAGCGGACTCCTACGAGCAGTACTTC	CASSRLADSYEQYF
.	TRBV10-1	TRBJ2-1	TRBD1	TGCGCCAGCAGTGAGCAGGGACAGGGATTGTCCTACAATGAGCAGTTCTTC	CASSEQGQGLSYNEQFF
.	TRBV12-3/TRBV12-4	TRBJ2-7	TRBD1	TGTGCCAGCAGGAAACAGGGGACCGAGCAGTACTTC	CASRKQGTEQYF
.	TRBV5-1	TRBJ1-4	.	TGCGCCAGCAGCTGGGGGGCAACTAATGAAAAACTGTTTTTT	CASSWGATNEKLFF
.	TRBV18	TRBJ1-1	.	TGTGCCAGCTCAGGGATCAGTGGGAGGAAGGCTGAAGCTTTCTTT	CASSGISGRKAEAFF
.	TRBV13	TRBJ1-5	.	TGTGCCAGCAGCTTAGGAGGGGGACCCAATCAGCCCCAGCATTTT	CASSLGGGPNQPQHF
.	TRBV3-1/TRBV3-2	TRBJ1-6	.	TGTGCCAGCAGCCAAGCGAGTGACTATAATTCACCCCTCCACTTT	CASSQASDYNSPLHF
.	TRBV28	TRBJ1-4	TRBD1	TGTGCCAGCAGTCCCACAGGGGGAACTAATGAAAAACTGTTTTTT	CASSPTGGTNEKLFF
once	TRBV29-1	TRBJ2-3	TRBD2	TGCAGCGTTGAAGATCCTGGGACTAGCGGGGCCACAGATACGCAGTATTTT	CSVEDPGTSGATDTQYF
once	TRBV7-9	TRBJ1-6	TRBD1	TGTGCCAGCAGCTTAGGACCGCCCCGAGGAGGACAGGGTAATTCACCCCTCCACTTT	CASSLGPPRGGQGNSPLHF
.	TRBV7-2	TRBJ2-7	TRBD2	TGTGCCAGCAGCCCGAGACTAGCGGGCGCCTCCTACGAGCAGTACTTC	CASSPRLAGASYEQYF